Below, 20 T cell receptor beta chains from the same sample are listed, as sequenced in a study of cytomegalovirus exposure and HLA in healthy donors. PCR primers comprised 60 Vbeta and 13 Jbeta primers. Assay used: immunoSEQ multiplex PCR; TCRdb lists only in-frame clones, some missing. The sample has 95,000 to 110,000 clones, about 77% seen once. The sequenced sample consisted of PBMCs. The receptors stem from a woman aged 18-29 years in good health and CMV-seropositive.

In its sample, this clone was seen a few times. V is TRBV2 and J is TRBJ1-2; D remains ambiguous. Germline CDR1 is SNHLY and CDR2 is FYNNEI. CDR3 length: 13 residues. V was pared by 1 base and J by 4 bases, with 7 bases between. CDR3 region: CASSEGSAYGYTF. CDR3 bases: TGTGCCAGCAGTGAAGGGAGCGCCTATGGCTACACCTTC. The whole variable domain, filled in from reference TRBV2 and TRBJ1-2, reads EPEVTQTPSHQVTQMGQEVILRCVPISNHLYFYWYRQILGQKVEFLVSFYNNEISEKSEIFDDQFSVERPDGSNFTLKIRSTKLEDSAMYFCASSEGSAYGYTFGSGTRLTVV.

V usage is TRBV15 and J usage is TRBJ1-4; D unresolved. The V end was cut by 5 bases, the J end by 11 bases, with 12 bases between. CDR3 length equals 12 residues. Germline V CDR1 and CDR2: LNHNV, YYDKDF (reference sequence). The CDR3 nucleotides read TGTGCCACCAGCGGAGGTTGGGAGAAACTGTTTTTT. Protein product: CATSGGWEKLFF.

This clone was observed a few times. V and J are TRBV5-1 and TRBJ1-2, with TRBD1 identical over 12 bases. The CDR3 contains 14 residues. The germline gives CDR1 SGHRS, CDR2 YFSETQ. The V and J ends lost 4 bases and 7 bases, in that order; junction bases with no gene match: 5. CDR3 protein: CASSAGTGGCGYTF. The DNA for the CDR3 is TGCGCCAGCAGCGCCGGGACAGGGGGCTGTGGCTACACCTTC. Filled out from reference TRBV5-1 and TRBJ1-2, the complete variable domain reads KAGVTQTPRYLIKTRGQQVTLSCSPISGHRSVSWYQQTPGQGLQFLFEYFSETQRNKGNFPGRFSGRQFSNSRSEMNVSTLELGDSALYLCASSAGTGGCGYTFGSGTRLTVV.

The chain uses TRBV28 and TRBJ1-3; the match to TRBD1 covers 9 bases. Germline V lookup: CDR1 MDHEN, CDR2 SYDVKM. CDR3 length: 18 residues. Trimming removed 2 bases from V and 3 bases from J; junction bases left unmatched: 11. The CDR3 protein is CASSLVGIQGAHGNTIYF. The CDR3 DNA is TGTGCCAGCAGTTTAGTGGGGATACAGGGGGCGCATGGAAACACCATATATTTT.

The chain couples TRBV7-2 to TRBJ2-7; 7 positions agree with TRBD1. The CDR3 is made up of 14 amino acids. V trimming: 6 bases; J trimming: 2 bases; junction bases outside the gene matches: 7. The germline V gene has CDR1 SGHTA and CDR2 FQGNSA. The CDR3 is CASRAGTAPYEQYF. In nucleotides, the CDR3 is TGTGCCAGCAGGGCCGGGACAGCCCCCTACGAGCAGTACTTC.

The chain employs TRBV28 and TRBJ1-1; perhaps TRBD1 as D (5 bases). The CDR3 covers 14 residues. V shed 1 base and J shed 1 base, with 7 bases lying between them. CDR1 and CDR2 (germline): MDHEN, SYDVKM. The chain's CDR3 is CASSLLDRNTEAFF. In DNA, the CDR3 is TGTGCCAGCAGTTTATTAGACAGGAACACTGAAGCTTTCTTT.

In DNA, the CDR3 is TGTGCCAGCAGCCTGGGCCGGGACAGGGTAAACACCGGGGAGCTGTTTTTT. This sequence encodes CASSLGRDRVNTGELFF. V gene TRBV5-4 combines with J gene TRBJ2-2; 9 bases are shared with TRBD1. After removal of 4 bases from V and 2 bases from J, the junction contained 9 bases not matched to a gene. The CDR3 extends over 17 amino acids. Germline V CDR1 and CDR2: SGHNT, YYREEE (reference sequence).

The gene calls are TRBV27 and TRBJ2-4; D not resolved. V shed 2 bases and J shed 2 bases, with 4 bases lying between them. Looked up from germline, CDR1 is MNHEY and CDR2 is SMNVEV (reference sequence). The CDR3 is made up of 13 amino acids. CDR3 sequence (DNA): TGTGCCAGCAGTTTAGGGCCCAAAAACATTCAGTACTTC. Its translation: CASSLGPKNIQYF.

The genes are TRBV6-6 and TRBJ2-2; possible D gene TRBD1, 6 bases. Germline CDR1 MNHNY, CDR2 SVGAGI (reference sequence). The V and J ends lost 5 bases and 7 bases respectively, with 17 bases between them. This CDR3 has 15 residues. Written as DNA, the CDR3 is TGTGCCAGCAGTCCCCCCGGACAGACCGTCGGGGAGCTGTTTTTT. Protein sequence: CASSPPGQTVGELFF.

This chain joins TRBV29-1 and TRBJ2-4; tentatively, D is TRBD1 (5 bases). This CDR3 spans 16 amino acids. CDR1 SQVTM and CDR2 ANQGSEA come from the germline V gene. Between the trimmed V and J ends, which lost 2 bases and 0 bases, there was a span of 14 bases. CDR3 DNA: TGCAGCGTTGAACCCATGCAGGGCTTAGCCAAAAACATTCAGTACTTC. Its translation is CSVEPMQGLAKNIQYF.

This clone showed up just once. This chain links TRBV13 with TRBJ2-1; D possibly corresponds to TRBD2 (6 bases). This CDR3 has 13 amino acids. Germline V gene data show CDR1 as PRHDT and CDR2 as FYEKMQ (reference sequence). Trimming cost V 1 base and J 9 bases, with 10 bases left between them. CDR3 sequence: CASSLVRAGEQFF. In DNA form, the CDR3 reads TGTGCCAGCAGCTTAGTGAGAGCGGGTGAGCAGTTCTTC.

A single count supports this clone. The chain carries TRBV19 and TRBJ2-1; 10 bases map to TRBD1. This CDR3 spans 15 amino acids. V was pared by 9 bases and J by 8 bases, with 13 bases of the junction left unmatched. Germline lookup yields CDR1 LNHDA and CDR2 SQIVND (reference sequence). CDR3 coding DNA: TGTGCCAGCACGAAGGGGACAGGGGAGGGACATGAGCAGTTCTTC. It encodes CASTKGTGEGHEQFF.

The CDR3 protein is CASSFSGTATEQYF. For the CDR3, the DNA is TGTGCCAGCAGCTTTTCCGGGACAGCTACCGAGCAGTACTTC. The chain is built from TRBV7-2 and TRBJ2-7; 7 nucleotides agree with TRBD1. The CDR3 sequence is 14 residues long. Germline V gene sequence: CDR1 SGHTA, CDR2 FQGNSA. J was trimmed by 6 bases and V by 3 bases; bases with no gene match: 8.

The genes are TRBV6-1 and TRBJ2-7; TRBD1 agrees at 7 bases. The CDR3 runs 13 residues. Germline V gene data show CDR1 as MNHNS and CDR2 as SASEGT. With V trimmed by 8 bases and J by 2 bases, 6 bases remained unmatched. The CDR3 loop reads CASYRTGTYEQYF. The CDR3 DNA reads TGTGCCAGCTACCGGACAGGCACCTACGAGCAGTACTTC.

This clone was counted a few times. This sequence joins TRBV28 and TRBJ1-2; D may be TRBD1 (5 bases). The CDR3 spans 13 residues. Trimming took off 3 bases at V and 5 bases at J, with 10 bases between the two ends. Germline values: CDR1 MDHEN, CDR2 SYDVKM. The CDR3 loop reads CASSLNGGYGYTF. DNA of the CDR3: TGTGCCAGCAGTTTGAACGGGGGGTATGGCTACACCTTC.

This clone was observed a handful of times. The rearrangement links TRBV5-1 to TRBJ1-1; no clear D gene. CDR3 size: 13 residues. Looked up from germline, CDR1 is SGHRS and CDR2 is YFSETQ. The V end lost 2 bases, the J end lost 6 bases, and 11 bases lay between the germline ends. CDR3 sequence reads: CASSFGRGSEAFF. The CDR3 coding sequence is TGCGCCAGCAGCTTCGGGCGGGGTTCTGAAGCTTTCTTT.

The chain couples TRBV27 to TRBJ2-2, with D tentatively TRBD2 (5 bases). Trimming removed 5 bases from V and 5 bases from J, with 12 bases in between. The CDR3 has 14 residues. The germline CDR1 and CDR2 sequences are MNHEY and SMNVEV (reference sequence). CDR3 bases: TGTGCCAGCAGTCCCCCGTCGGGAACCGGGGAGCTGTTTTTT. This encodes CASSPPSGTGELFF.

The rearrangement links TRBV9 to TRBJ2-5, with TRBD2 matching over 11 bases. The CDR3 has 15 residues. Germline V gene data show CDR1 as SGDLS and CDR2 as YYNGEE. Unmatched junction bases numbered 5, after V lost 3 bases and J lost 4 bases. The CDR3 protein is CASSGSGRAAETQYF. The CDR3 bases are TGTGCCAGCAGCGGTAGCGGGAGGGCCGCAGAGACCCAGTACTTC.

The V call is TRBV10-2, the J call TRBJ1-1; a weak D match, TRBD1 (5 bases). The CDR3 sequence is 14 residues long. CDR1 WSHSY and CDR2 SAAADI come from the germline V gene. Trimming removed 0 bases at V and 8 bases at J, with 13 bases between. CDR3 nucleotides: TGCGCCAGCAGTGAGTCGTGGGGCCCCAGAGAAGCTTTCTTT. Its translation: CASSESWGPREAFF.

The rearrangement joins TRBV14 to TRBJ1-1; D might be TRBD1 (5 bases). The CDR3 is 15 residues long. Trimming shortened V by 5 bases and J by 6 bases, and 19 bases separated the two germline ends. Germline assignment: CDR1 SGHDN and CDR2 FVKESK. The CDR3 spells CASSAPANAGAEAFF. DNA for the CDR3: TGTGCCAGCAGCGCACCGGCCAACGCGGGGGCTGAAGCTTTCTTT. The whole variable domain, filled in from reference TRBV14 and TRBJ1-1, reads EAGVTQFPSHSVIEKGQTVTLRCDPISGHDNLYWYRRVMGKEIKFLLHFVKESKQDESGMPNNRFLAERTGGTYSTLKVQPAELEDSGVYFCASSAPANAGAEAFFGQGTRLTVV.